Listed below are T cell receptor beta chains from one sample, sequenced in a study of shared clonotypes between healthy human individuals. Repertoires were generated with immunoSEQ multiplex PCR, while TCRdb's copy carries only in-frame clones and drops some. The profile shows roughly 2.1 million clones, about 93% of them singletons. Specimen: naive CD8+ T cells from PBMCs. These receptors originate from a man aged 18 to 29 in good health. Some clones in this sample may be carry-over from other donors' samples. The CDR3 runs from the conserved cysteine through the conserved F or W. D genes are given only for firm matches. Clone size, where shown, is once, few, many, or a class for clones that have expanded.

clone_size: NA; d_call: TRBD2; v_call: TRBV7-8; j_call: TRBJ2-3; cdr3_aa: CASSLVSGGTDTQYF; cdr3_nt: TGTGCCAGCAGCTTAGTAAGCGGGGGCACAGATACGCAGTATTTT
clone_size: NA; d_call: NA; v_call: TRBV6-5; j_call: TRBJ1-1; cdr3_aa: CASSPVPTEAFF; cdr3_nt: TGTGCCAGCAGTCCTGTCCCGACTGAAGCTTTCTTT
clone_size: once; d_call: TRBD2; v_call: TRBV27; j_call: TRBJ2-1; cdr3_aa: CASSLRGTSYYEQFF; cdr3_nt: TGTGCCAGCAGCCTCAGAGGGACTAGCTACTATGAGCAGTTCTTC
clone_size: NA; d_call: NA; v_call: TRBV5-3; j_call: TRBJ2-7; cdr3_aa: CARSNREGYEQYF; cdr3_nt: TGTGCCAGAAGCAACAGGGAGGGCTACGAGCAGTACTTC
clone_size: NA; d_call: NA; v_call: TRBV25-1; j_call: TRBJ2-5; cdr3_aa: CASSTGGARETQYF; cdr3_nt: TGTGCCAGCAGTACTGGGGGGGCCAGGGAGACCCAGTACTTC
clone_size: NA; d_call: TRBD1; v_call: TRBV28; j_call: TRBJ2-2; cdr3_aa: CASSLAGQGGTGELFF; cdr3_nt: TGTGCCAGCAGCTTGGCCGGACAGGGGGGTACCGGGGAGCTGTTTTTT
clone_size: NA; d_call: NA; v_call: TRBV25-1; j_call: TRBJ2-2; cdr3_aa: CASGGNTGELFF; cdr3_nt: TGTGCCAGCGGAGGGAACACCGGGGAGCTGTTTTTT
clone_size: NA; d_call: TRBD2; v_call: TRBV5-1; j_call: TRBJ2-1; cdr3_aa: CASSLGTSGRDEQFF; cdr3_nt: TGCGCCAGCAGCTTGGGGACTAGCGGGAGGGATGAGCAGTTCTTC
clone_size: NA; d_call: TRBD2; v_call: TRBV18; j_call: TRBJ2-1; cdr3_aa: CASSPPRLAGTLEEQFF; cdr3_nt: TGTGCCAGCTCACCACCGAGGCTAGCGGGGACCCTCGAAGAGCAGTTCTTC
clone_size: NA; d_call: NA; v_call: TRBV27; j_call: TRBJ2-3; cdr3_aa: CASSSRDGRTDTQYF; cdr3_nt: TGTGCCAGCAGTTCCCGGGACGGCCGCACAGATACGCAGTATTTT
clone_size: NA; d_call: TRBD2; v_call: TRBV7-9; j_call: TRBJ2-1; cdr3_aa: CASSLAGTSGRNPYNEQFF; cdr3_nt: TGTGCCAGCAGCTTAGCCGGGACTAGCGGGAGGAACCCCTACAATGAGCAGTTCTTC
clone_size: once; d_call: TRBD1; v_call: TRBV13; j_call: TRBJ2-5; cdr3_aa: CATSPTLEQGALGETQYF; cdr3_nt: TGTGCCACCTCCCCAACGCTGGAACAGGGGGCGTTAGGAGAGACCCAGTACTTC
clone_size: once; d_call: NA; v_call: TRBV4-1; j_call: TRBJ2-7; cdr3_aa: CASSPTGSYEQYF; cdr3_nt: TGCGCCAGCAGCCCGACAGGTAGCTACGAGCAGTACTTC
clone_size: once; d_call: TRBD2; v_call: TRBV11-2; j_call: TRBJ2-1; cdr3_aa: CASSLERTSGDYNEQFF; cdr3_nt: TGTGCCAGCAGCTTAGAAAGGACTAGCGGAGACTACAATGAGCAGTTCTTC
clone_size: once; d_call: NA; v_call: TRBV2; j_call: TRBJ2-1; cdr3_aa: CASSEEIPNEQFF; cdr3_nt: TGTGCCAGCAGTGAAGAAATCCCCAATGAGCAGTTCTTC
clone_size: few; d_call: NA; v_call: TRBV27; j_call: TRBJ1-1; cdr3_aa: CASSRRQPSEAFF; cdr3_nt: TGTGCCAGCAGTCGTAGACAGCCTTCTGAAGCTTTCTTT
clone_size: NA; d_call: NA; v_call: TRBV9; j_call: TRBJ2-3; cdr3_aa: CASSVGSGVADTQYF; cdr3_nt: TGTGCCAGCAGCGTAGGGTCGGGAGTCGCAGATACGCAGTATTTT
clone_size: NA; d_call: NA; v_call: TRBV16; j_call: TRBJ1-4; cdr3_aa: CASSQSRGRPNEKLFF; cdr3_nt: TGTGCCAGCAGCCAATCGAGAGGCAGACCCAACGAAAAACTGTTTTTT